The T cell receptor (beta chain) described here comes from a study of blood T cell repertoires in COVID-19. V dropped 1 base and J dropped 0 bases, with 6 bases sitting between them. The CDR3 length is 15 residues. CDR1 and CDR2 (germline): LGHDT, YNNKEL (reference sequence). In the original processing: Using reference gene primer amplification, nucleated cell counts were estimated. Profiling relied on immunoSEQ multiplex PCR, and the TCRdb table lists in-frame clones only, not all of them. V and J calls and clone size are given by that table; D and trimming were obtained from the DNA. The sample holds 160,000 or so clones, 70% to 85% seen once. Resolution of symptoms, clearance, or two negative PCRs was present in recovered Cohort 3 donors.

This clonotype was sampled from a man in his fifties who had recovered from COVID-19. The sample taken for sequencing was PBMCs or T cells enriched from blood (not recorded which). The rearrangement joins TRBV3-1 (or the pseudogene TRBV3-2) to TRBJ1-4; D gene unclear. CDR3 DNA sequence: TGTGCCAGCAGCCAAGTTTTAGCAACTAATGAAAAACTGTTTTTT. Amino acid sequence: CASSQVLATNEKLFF.